This T cell receptor beta chain was sequenced in a study of beta chain features in type 1 diabetes. What was sequenced were expressed TCRB transcripts, since all of the isolated RNA had been reverse transcribed. Profiled with immunoSEQ multiplex PCR; TCRdb holds only in-frame clones, not every one. This table holds around 690,000 clones, around 11% found once. Sorting based on CD45RO/CCR7/CD25/CD127/CD95/CD27 separated CD4+ naive, central memory, regulatory and stem cell-like memory cells. Study results and limitations: Researchers report that Type 1 diabetes patients had moderately but significantly shorter TCRB CDR3s across all four CD4+ subsets.

In regard to this clone: The antigen remains undetermined.

CDR3 length: 13 residues. The germline V and J ends were trimmed by 4 bases and 5 bases, with 9 bases remaining between them. CDR1 SGHNT and CDR2 YENEEA come from the germline V gene. V and J are TRBV11-3 and TRBJ2-1; no clear D. The material sequenced was naive CD4+ T cells from blood. The receptor's source is a man aged 25 to 45 with type 1 diabetes. The CDR3 region is CASSSTRDNEQFF. CDR3 coding DNA: TGTGCCAGCAGCTCTACACGGGACAATGAGCAGTTCTTC. Variable domain in full (rest from reference TRBV11-3 and TRBJ2-1): EAGVVQSPRYKIIEKKQPVAFWCNPISGHNTLYWYLQNLGQGPELLIRYENEEAVDDSQLPKDRFSAERLKGVDSTLKIQPAELGDSAVYLCASSSTRDNEQFFGPGTRLTVL.